The 19 T cell receptor beta chains below were found in one sample sequenced in a study of OX40 agonist ivuxolimab in advanced cancers. Clones were sequenced by immunoSEQ multiplex PCR, and TCRdb holds only the in-frame ones, with some missing. The repertoire includes some 150,000 clones, under 95% of them detected once, and approximately 1% sits in the top ten. The sequencing used CD4+ or CD8+ T cells sorted from blood, collected in a trial of the OX40 agonist ivuxolimab. The receptors shown here come from an adult with an advanced solid tumor such as melanoma, head and neck, liver or kidney cancer.

This clone was counted a single time. This chain joins TRBV27 and TRBJ1-2; D is possibly TRBD1 (6 bases). From germline, CDR1 is MNHEY and CDR2 SMNVEV (reference sequence). Deletions cut 5 bases from V and 2 bases from J, with 12 bases between. CDR3 length equals 14 residues. CDR3 coding DNA: TGTGCCAGCAGTGACAGGTTGGGGAACTATGGCTACACCTTC. It translates to CASSDRLGNYGYTF.

This sequence joins TRBV6-5 and TRBJ2-3; no clear D. V was pared by 7 bases and J by 6 bases, with 20 bases between. The CDR3 runs to 15 residues. Germline V CDR1 and CDR2: MNHEY, SVGAGI. As DNA, the CDR3 is TGTGCCAGCATCCGGCGGATTGCCCAGCCTGATACGCAGTATTTT. Protein sequence: CASIRRIAQPDTQYF.

In its sample, this clone was seen a few times. The genes are TRBV7-9 and TRBJ1-5; D is unclear. The CDR3 is 13 amino acids. Trimming shortened V by 4 bases and J by 5 bases, and 9 bases separated the two germline ends. The V gene's germline CDR1 is SEHNR and CDR2 FQNEAQ (reference sequence). CDR3 nucleotides: TGTGCCAGCAGCTCTGAGACGGATCAGCCCCAGCATTTT. This gives the protein CASSSETDQPQHF.

This chain joins TRBV2 and TRBJ2-5; 7 positions agree with TRBD1. The J call may not be correct, given that the DNA end is closer to TRBJ2-7. Germline V lookup: CDR1 SNHLY, CDR2 FYNNEI. CDR3 size: 15 residues. In nucleotides, the CDR3 is TGTGCCAGCAGTGATCAGGGGGTTTTCTCCTACGAGCAGTACTTC. Amino acids: CASSDQGVFSYEQYF.

This chain links TRBV7-9 with TRBJ2-7, with 9 positions matching TRBD1. The germline CDR1 and CDR2 sequences are SEHNR and FQNEAQ (reference sequence). The CDR3 covers 15 residues. Trimming removed 4 bases from V and 6 bases from J; junction bases left unmatched: 10. The CDR3 spells CASSWPGTGQGEQYF. As DNA, the CDR3 is TGTGCCAGCAGCTGGCCCGGGACAGGGCAGGGCGAGCAGTACTTC. Looking up the rest from reference TRBV7-9 and TRBJ2-7 gives the full variable domain: DTGVSQNPRHKITKRGQNVTFRCDPISEHNRLYWYRQTLGQGPEFLTYFQNEAQLEKSRLLSDRFSAERPKGSFSTLEIQRTEQGDSAMYLCASSWPGTGQGEQYFGPGTRLTVT.

J is TRBJ1-4 and V is TRBV27; 7 bases fit TRBD1. Per germline, CDR1 MNHEY and CDR2 SMNVEV (reference sequence). The CDR3 has 13 residues. V dropped 5 bases and J dropped 10; count of bases not matched to a gene: 7. The CDR3 coding sequence is TGTGCCAGCAGTCGAGTACAGGGGAGAAAACTGTTTTTT. Translating it yields CASSRVQGRKLFF.

The rearrangement links TRBV4-3 to TRBJ1-3, with TRBD1 matching 9 bases. Looked up from germline, CDR1 is LGHNA and CDR2 is YSLEER. J gave up 2 bases and V 3 bases, and 5 bases lay outside the gene matches. CDR3 length: 16 residues. The CDR3, as DNA: TGCGCCAGCAGCCAGGAGGACAGGGGAGCTGGAAACACCATATATTTT. This sequence encodes CASSQEDRGAGNTIYF.

This clone has more than one count but fewer than ten. The rearrangement links TRBV6-5 to TRBJ1-1; 8 bases line up with TRBD1. The CDR3 is 14 residues long. V gave up 5 bases and J gave up 4 bases; unmatched junction bases: 6. Germline-derived CDR1 and CDR2 are MNHEY and SVGAGI. The CDR3: CASSPQGTGTEAFF. CDR3 in DNA: TGTGCCAGCAGTCCACAAGGGACAGGCACTGAAGCTTTCTTT.

The chain combines TRBV7-2 with TRBJ2-7; D ambiguous. Deletions cut 4 bases from V and 2 bases from J, with 15 bases between. The CDR3 is 15 residues long. CDR1 is SGHTA and CDR2 is FQGNSA in the germline V gene. For the CDR3, the DNA is TGTGCCAGCAGCTCCTACCGACCAGATGCCTACGAGCAGTACTTC. It is translated as CASSSYRPDAYEQYF.

The chain combines TRBV27 with TRBJ1-4; D possibly corresponds to TRBD1 (6 bases). V lost 2 bases and J 10 bases, leaving 23 bases between the germline ends. CDR3 length equals 17 residues. CDR1 and CDR2 (germline): MNHEY, SMNVEV (reference sequence). CDR3 sequence: CASSLKPSQGGSGKLFF. The CDR3, as DNA: TGTGCCAGCAGTTTAAAGCCCTCACAGGGAGGGTCCGGAAAACTGTTTTTT.

V gene TRBV10-3 combines with J gene TRBJ2-7; TRBD2 matches at 9 bases. Germline V gene lookup returns CDR1 ENHRY and CDR2 SYGVKD. J was trimmed by 5 bases and V by 6 bases; bases with no gene match: 8. The CDR3 has 14 residues. This chain's CDR3 is CAISPSRGGNEQYF. The DNA of the CDR3 is TGTGCCATCAGCCCTTCGCGGGGGGGCAACGAGCAGTACTTC.

The chain employs TRBV18 and TRBJ2-3, with a tentative D call TRBD1 (5 bases). In germline, CDR1 is KGHSH, CDR2 LQKENI. The CDR3 spans 13 residues. V dropped 4 bases and J dropped 6 bases, with 11 bases sitting between them. The CDR3 here is CASSRVQEDTQYF. CDR3 DNA: TGTGCCAGCTCACGCGTACAGGAGGATACGCAGTATTTT.

The chain joins TRBV4-3 to TRBJ1-5; D call uncertain. The V and J ends lost 3 bases and 9 bases respectively, with 12 bases between them. Germline V CDR1 and CDR2: LGHNA, YSLEER. The CDR3 has 13 residues. For the CDR3, the DNA is TGCGCCAGCAGCCAGGGCACCTCACGGCCCCAGCATTTT. Protein sequence: CASSQGTSRPQHF.

The chain has TRBV5-1 and TRBJ2-3; TRBD2 might be the D (5 bases). The CDR3 spans 15 residues. Germline CDR1 and CDR2: SGHRS and YFSETQ. The ends were cut back, 4 bases at V and 2 bases at J, with 14 bases in the middle. This chain's CDR3 is CASSGGYSSTDTQYF. DNA for the CDR3: TGCGCCAGCAGCGGAGGTTATAGTTCCACAGATACGCAGTATTTT.

V gene TRBV10-3 combines with J gene TRBJ2-2; 7 bases are a match to TRBD2. The V gene end was trimmed by 0 bases and the J gene end by 7 bases; junction bases not matched to a gene: 2. The length of the CDR3 is 14 residues. Germline V gene sequence: CDR1 ENHRY, CDR2 SYGVKD. The CDR3 here is CAISESPGGGELFF. The DNA of the CDR3 is TGTGCCATCAGTGAGTCGCCGGGGGGCGGGGAGCTGTTTTTT.

The chain links TRBV7-2 to TRBJ1-2; 11 bases are a match to TRBD1. The V and J ends lost 5 bases and 7 bases, in that order; junction bases with no gene match: 12. The CDR3 runs to 16 residues. Germline CDR1 reads SGHTA; CDR2 reads FQGNSA. CDR3 sequence: CASSQPGQGGIGGYTF. CDR3 nucleotide sequence: TGTGCCAGCAGCCAACCGGGACAGGGGGGGATAGGTGGCTACACCTTC. The full variable domain, rest sourced from reference TRBV7-2 and TRBJ1-2, is GAGVSQSPSNKVTEKGKDVELRCDPISGHTALYWYRQSLGQGLEFLIYFQGNSAPDKSGLPSDRFSAERTGGSVSTLTIQRTQQEDSAVYLCASSQPGQGGIGGYTFGSGTRLTVV.

The J gene is TRBJ1-1, the V gene TRBV5-1; D not resolved. In germline, CDR1 is SGHRS, CDR2 YFSETQ. The V and J ends lost 0 bases and 9 bases respectively, with 12 bases between them. This CDR3 has 13 residues. This chain's CDR3 is CASSLEFEGQAFF. Written as DNA, the CDR3 is TGCGCCAGCAGCTTGGAATTCGAAGGGCAAGCTTTCTTT.

V usage is TRBV4-3 and J usage is TRBJ2-7; D not resolved. Germline CDR1 is LGHNA and CDR2 is YSLEER. The CDR3 sequence is 15 residues long. V lost 0 bases and J 5 bases, leaving 14 bases between the germline ends. CDR3 loop: CASSQDRVSRNEQYF. The DNA for the CDR3 is TGCGCCAGCAGCCAAGATCGCGTGTCACGCAACGAGCAGTACTTC.

The chain combines TRBV30 with TRBJ1-5; the D gene is possibly TRBD1 (5 bases). The CDR3 spans 13 residues. V lost 3 bases and J 3 bases, leaving 9 bases between the germline ends. The germline V gene encodes CDR1 GTSNPN and CDR2 SVGIG (reference sequence). CDR3 sequence reads: CAWRGGLNQPQHF. CDR3 in DNA: TGTGCCTGGAGGGGGGGTCTCAATCAGCCCCAGCATTTT.